The 6 T cell receptor beta chains given below trace back to one sample, sequenced in a study of stem cell transplantation in POMP-related autoinflammatory disease. Sequencing used immunoSEQ multiplex PCR; TCRdb keeps in-frame clones, though not all of them. The sample holds some 29,000 clones; around 90% are singletons and the top ten take approximately 0.72%. The input for sequencing was CD4+ T cells from PBMCs, taken before stem cell transplantation. The receptor set was obtained from a human donor with POMP-related autoinflammation and immune dysregulation (PRAID).

The J gene is TRBJ1-2, the V gene TRBV6-5; 9 nucleotides match TRBD1. Per germline, CDR1 MNHEY and CDR2 SVGAGI. The CDR3 is made up of 13 amino acids. V lost 5 bases to trimming and J lost 4 bases; unmatched junction nucleotides: 2. The CDR3 bases are TGTGCCAGCAGTCTGGACAGGGGCTATGGCTACACCTTC. Translation: CASSLDRGYGYTF.

This chain joins TRBV5-1 and TRBJ2-1; D is ambiguous. There are 16 residues in the CDR3. Germline V gives CDR1 SGHRS, CDR2 YFSETQ. The V and J ends lost 0 bases and 1 base respectively, with 11 bases between them. The CDR3 region is CASSLAGRLSYNEQFF. The CDR3 DNA is TGCGCCAGCAGCTTGGCTGGCAGACTTTCCTACAATGAGCAGTTCTTC.

This clone was seen only once. This sequence joins TRBV11-2 and TRBJ2-5, with 9 bases matching TRBD1. This CDR3 spans 14 amino acids. V shed 5 bases, J shed 5 bases, and the junction held 6 bases outside the gene matches. Germline V gives CDR1 SGHAT, CDR2 FQNNGV. CDR3 region: CASSRFGQGETQYF. CDR3 coding DNA: TGTGCCAGCAGCAGATTTGGACAGGGGGAGACCCAGTACTTC.

V usage is TRBV7-3 and J usage is TRBJ2-1; TRBD2 agrees at 9 bases. The CDR3 contains 14 residues. J lost 4 bases, V lost 8 bases, and 6 bases had no gene match. CDR1 is SGHTA, CDR2 FQGTGA, per germline. CDR3 in DNA: TGTGCCAGCTCTACCAGCGGGAGGTACAATGAGCAGTTCTTC. It yields the protein CASSTSGRYNEQFF.

The J gene is TRBJ2-1, the V gene TRBV19; weak D call: TRBD2 (5 bases). The CDR3 runs 16 residues. CDR1 LNHDA and CDR2 SQIVND come from the germline V gene (reference sequence). V lost 1 base and J lost 1, with 11 bases in between. The CDR3 region has the DNA TGTGCCAGTAGTATAGGTGGGAGTGGTTCCTACAATGAGCAGTTCTTC. It encodes CASSIGGSGSYNEQFF.

As DNA, the CDR3 is TGCGCCAGCAGCTTAGCGGGAGGGCCCCAAGAGACCCAGTACTTC. Translated, it gives CASSLAGGPQETQYF. This sequence joins TRBV5-1 and TRBJ2-5, with 10 bases matching TRBD2. The length of the CDR3 is 15 residues. CDR1 is SGHRS, CDR2 YFSETQ, per germline. The V gene end was trimmed by 2 bases and the J gene end by 1 base; junction bases not matched to a gene: 2.